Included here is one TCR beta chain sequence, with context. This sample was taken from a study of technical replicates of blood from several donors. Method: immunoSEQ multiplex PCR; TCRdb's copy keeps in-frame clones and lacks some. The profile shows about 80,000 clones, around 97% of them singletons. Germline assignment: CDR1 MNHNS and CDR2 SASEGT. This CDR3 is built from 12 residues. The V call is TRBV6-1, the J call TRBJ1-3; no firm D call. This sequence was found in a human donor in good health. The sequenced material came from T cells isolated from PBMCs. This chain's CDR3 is CAFRDSGNTIYF. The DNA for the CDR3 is TGTGCGTTCCGGGACTCTGGAAACACCATATATTTT.